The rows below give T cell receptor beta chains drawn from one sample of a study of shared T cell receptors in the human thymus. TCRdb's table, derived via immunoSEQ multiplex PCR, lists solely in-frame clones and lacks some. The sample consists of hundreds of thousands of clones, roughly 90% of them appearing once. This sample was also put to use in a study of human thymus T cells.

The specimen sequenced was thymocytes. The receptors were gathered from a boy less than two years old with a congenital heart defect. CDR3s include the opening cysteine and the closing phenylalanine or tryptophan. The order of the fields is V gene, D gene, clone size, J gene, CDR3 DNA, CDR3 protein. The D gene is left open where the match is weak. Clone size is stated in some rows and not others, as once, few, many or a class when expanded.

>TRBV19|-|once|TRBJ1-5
TGTGCCAGTGCCGGGACGGGGGATCAGCCCCAGCATTTT
CASAGTGDQPQHF
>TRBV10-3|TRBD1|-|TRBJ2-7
TGTGCCATCAGTGAGTCTAACAGGGGAGACGAGCAGTACTTC
CAISESNRGDEQYF
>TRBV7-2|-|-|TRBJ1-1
TGTGCCAGCAGTCGTGACACTGAAGCTTTCTTT
CASSRDTEAFF
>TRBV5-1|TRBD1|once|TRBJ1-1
TGCGCCAGCAGCTTGGAGGGACAGTCGAACACTGAAGCTTTCTTT
CASSLEGQSNTEAFF
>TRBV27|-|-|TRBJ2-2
TGTGCCAGCAGTTCCTCTTTCAGGGGCACCGGGGAGCTGTTTTTT
CASSSSFRGTGELFF
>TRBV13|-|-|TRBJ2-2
TGTGCCAGCAGCTGCCTACCAATAGCCGGGGAGCTGTTTTTT
CASSCLPIAGELFF
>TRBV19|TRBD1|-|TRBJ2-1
TGTGCCAGTAGTACGTACACAGGGGGCTCTTTCTTCTTC
CASSTYTGGSFFF
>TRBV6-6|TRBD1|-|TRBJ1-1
TGTGCCAGCAGTGGACAGGGGGAGAATGAAGCTTTCTTT
CASSGQGENEAFF
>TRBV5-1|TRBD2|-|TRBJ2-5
TGCGCCAGCAGCTTGGCCCCAGCGGGAGAACAAGAGACCCAGTACTTC
CASSLAPAGEQETQYF
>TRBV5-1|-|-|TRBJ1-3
TGCGCCAGCAGCTGTTCCGACCCGGGGGTCTCTGGAAACACCATATATTTT
CASSCSDPGVSGNTIYF
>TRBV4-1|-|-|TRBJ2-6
TGCGCCAGCAGCGCGACCGGCCACAGGCGGTCTGGGGCCAACGTCCTGACTTTC
CASSATGHRRSGANVLTF
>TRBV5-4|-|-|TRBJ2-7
TGTGCCAGCAGCTTGGACTTAAATGCCAGGCCCTACGAGCAGTACTTC
CASSLDLNARPYEQYF
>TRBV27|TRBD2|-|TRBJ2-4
TGTGCCAGCAGTTTAGGGGCTAGCGGGAGAGGTTCGGCCAAAAACATTCAGTACTTC
CASSLGASGRGSAKNIQYF
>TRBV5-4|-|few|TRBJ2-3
TGTGCCAGCAGCCACACAGATACGCAGTATTTT
CASSHTDTQYF
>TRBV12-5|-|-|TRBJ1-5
TGTGCTAGTGGCTACGACAGCTACTATAGCAATCAGCCCCAGCATTTT
CASGYDSYYSNQPQHF
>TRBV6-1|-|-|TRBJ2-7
TGTGCCAGCAGTGAAGCGCCCCCCCGTAACGGGAAAAACACCTACGAGCAGTACTTC
CASSEAPPRNGKNTYEQYF
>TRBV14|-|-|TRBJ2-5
TGTGCCAGCAGCCGCCTCCGAGCCGACTCCCCGGTGGAGACCCAGTACTTC
CASSRLRADSPVETQYF
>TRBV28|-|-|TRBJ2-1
TGTGCCAGCAGCGATCGAGGGCTTTACAATGAGCAGTTCTTC
CASSDRGLYNEQFF
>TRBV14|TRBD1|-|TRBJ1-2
TGTGCCAGCAGCTTGCCGGGACAGGACTATGGCTACACCTTC
CASSLPGQDYGYTF
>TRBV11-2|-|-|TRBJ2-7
TGTGCCAGCAGCTTAGGACAGGCCCCTAAAGAGCAGTACTTC
CASSLGQAPKEQYF
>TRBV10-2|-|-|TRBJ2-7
TGCGCCAGCACTTCGGGCAGGGCGGGGTACGAGCAGTACTTC
CASTSGRAGYEQYF
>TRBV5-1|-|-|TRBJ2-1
TGCGCCAGCAGCTTACAGGCCCCAAGATTATCCTACAATGAGCAGTTCTTC
CASSLQAPRLSYNEQFF